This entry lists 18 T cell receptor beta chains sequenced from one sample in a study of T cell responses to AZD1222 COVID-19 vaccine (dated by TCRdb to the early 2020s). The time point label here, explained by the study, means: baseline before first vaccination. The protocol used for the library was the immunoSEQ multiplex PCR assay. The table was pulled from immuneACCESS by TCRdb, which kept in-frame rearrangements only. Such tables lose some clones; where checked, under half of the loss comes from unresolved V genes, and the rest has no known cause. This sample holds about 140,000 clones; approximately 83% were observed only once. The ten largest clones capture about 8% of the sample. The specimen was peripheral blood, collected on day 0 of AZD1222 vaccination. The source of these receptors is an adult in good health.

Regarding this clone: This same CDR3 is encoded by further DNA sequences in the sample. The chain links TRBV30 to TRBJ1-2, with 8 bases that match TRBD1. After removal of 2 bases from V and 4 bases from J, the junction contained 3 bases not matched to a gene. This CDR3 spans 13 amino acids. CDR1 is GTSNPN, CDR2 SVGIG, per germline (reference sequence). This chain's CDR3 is CAWSRDRPYGYTF. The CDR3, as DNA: TGTGCCTGGAGTAGGGACAGGCCCTATGGCTACACCTTC.

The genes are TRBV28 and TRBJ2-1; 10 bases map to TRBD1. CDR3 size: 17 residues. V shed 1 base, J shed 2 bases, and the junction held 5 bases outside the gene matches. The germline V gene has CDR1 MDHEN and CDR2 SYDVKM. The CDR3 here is CASSLYGTGDAYNEQFF. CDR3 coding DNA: TGTGCCAGCAGTTTATATGGGACAGGGGATGCCTACAATGAGCAGTTCTTC.

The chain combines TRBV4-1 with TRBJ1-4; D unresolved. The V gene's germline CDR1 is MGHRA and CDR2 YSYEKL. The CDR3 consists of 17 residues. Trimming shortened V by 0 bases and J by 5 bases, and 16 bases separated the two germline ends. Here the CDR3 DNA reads TGCGCCAGCAGCCAAGAAGGTCGGTTCCTTCTCAATGAAAAACTGTTTTTT. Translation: CASSQEGRFLLNEKLFF.

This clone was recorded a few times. CDR3 sequence (DNA): TGTGCCAGCAGTTTCGTAGCGGGCACAGATACGCAGTATTTT. It specifies CASSFVAGTDTQYF. The chain combines TRBV28 with TRBJ2-3; D possibly corresponds to TRBD2 (6 bases). The ends were cut back, 3 bases at V and 1 base at J, with 8 bases in the middle. The CDR3 sequence is 14 residues long. Germline CDR1 and CDR2: MDHEN and SYDVKM.

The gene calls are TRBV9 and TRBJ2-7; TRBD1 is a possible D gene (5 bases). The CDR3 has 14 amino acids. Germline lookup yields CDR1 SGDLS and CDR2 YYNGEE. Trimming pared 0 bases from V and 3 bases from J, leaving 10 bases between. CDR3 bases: TGTGCCAGCAGCGTAGCTCCAGGGCGCTACGAGCAGTACTTC. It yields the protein CASSVAPGRYEQYF.

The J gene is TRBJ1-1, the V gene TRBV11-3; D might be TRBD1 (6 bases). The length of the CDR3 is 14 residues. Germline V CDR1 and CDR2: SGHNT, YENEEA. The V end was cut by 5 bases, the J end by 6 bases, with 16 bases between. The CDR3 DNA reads TGTGCCAGCAGCCCCGCCGGGGGGGGCCCTGAAGCTTTCTTT. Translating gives CASSPAGGGPEAFF.

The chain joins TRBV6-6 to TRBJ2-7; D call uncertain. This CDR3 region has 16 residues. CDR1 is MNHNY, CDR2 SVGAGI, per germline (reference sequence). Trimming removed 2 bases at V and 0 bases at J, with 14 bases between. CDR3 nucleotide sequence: TGTGCCAGCAGTTACACCCATAGACTGAGCTCCTACGAGCAGTACTTC. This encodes CASSYTHRLSSYEQYF.

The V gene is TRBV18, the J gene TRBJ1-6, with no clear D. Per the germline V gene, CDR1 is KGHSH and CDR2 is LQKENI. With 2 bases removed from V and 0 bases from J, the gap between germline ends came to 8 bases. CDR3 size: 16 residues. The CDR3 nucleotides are TGTGCCAGCTCACCAAACAGAAGCTCCTATAATTCACCCCTCCACTTT. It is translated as CASSPNRSSYNSPLHF.

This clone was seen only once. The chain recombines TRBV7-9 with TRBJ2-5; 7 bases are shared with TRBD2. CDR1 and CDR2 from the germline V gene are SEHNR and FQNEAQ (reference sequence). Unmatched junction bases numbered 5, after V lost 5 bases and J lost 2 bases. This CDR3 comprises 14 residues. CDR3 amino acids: CASSLGLEQETQYF. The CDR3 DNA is TGTGCCAGCAGCCTAGGACTAGAGCAAGAGACCCAGTACTTC.

For the CDR3, the DNA is TGCGCCAGCAGGGCAGGGGGCGCCCTCACAGATACGCAGTATTTT. It codes for CASRAGGALTDTQYF. The chain has TRBV5-1 and TRBJ2-3; 8 nucleotides agree with TRBD1. The CDR3 extends over 15 amino acids. Germline-derived CDR1 and CDR2 are SGHRS and YFSETQ. V trimming: 5 bases; J trimming: 2 bases; junction bases outside the gene matches: 7.

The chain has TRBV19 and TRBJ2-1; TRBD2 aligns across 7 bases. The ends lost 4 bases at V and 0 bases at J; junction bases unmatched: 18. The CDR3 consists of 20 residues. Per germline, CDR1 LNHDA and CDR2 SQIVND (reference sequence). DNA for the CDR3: TGTGCCAGTAGTACCTTTTGGGAGGGCGACCCCAAAAGCTCCTACAATGAGCAGTTCTTC. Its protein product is CASSTFWEGDPKSSYNEQFF.

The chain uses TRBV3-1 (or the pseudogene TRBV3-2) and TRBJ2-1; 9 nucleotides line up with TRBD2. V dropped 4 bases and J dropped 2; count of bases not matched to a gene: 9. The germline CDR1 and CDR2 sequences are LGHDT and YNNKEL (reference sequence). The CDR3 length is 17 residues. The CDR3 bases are TGTGCCAGCAGCCCTGTTTTTAGCGGGGGAGCCTACAATGAGCAGTTCTTC. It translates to CASSPVFSGGAYNEQFF.

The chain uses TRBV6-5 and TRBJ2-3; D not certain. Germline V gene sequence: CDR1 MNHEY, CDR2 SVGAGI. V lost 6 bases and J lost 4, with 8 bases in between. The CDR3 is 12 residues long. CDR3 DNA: TGTGCCAGCAGGTCAGGATCAGATACGCAGTATTTT. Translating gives CASRSGSDTQYF.

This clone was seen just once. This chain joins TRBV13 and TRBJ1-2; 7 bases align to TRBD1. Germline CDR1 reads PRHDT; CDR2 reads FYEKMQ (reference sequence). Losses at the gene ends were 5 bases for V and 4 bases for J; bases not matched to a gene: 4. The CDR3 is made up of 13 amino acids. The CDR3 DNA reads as TGTGCCAGCAGCACCCAGGGGGGCTATGGCTACACCTTC. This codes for CASSTQGGYGYTF.

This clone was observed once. The CDR3 nucleotides are TGTGCCAGCAGTGAAGGGCAGCCTCATGGCTACACCTTC. Encoded protein: CASSEGQPHGYTF. V is TRBV6-1 and J is TRBJ1-2, with unresolved D. With 1 base removed from V and 6 bases from J, the gap between germline ends came to 9 bases. CDR3 length: 13 residues. The germline V gene has CDR1 MNHNS and CDR2 SASEGT.

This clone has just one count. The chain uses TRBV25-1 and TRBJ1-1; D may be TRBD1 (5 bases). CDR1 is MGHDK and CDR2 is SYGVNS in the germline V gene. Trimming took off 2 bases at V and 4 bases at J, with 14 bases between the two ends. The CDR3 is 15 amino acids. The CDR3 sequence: CASSEPGGRGTEAFF. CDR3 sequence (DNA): TGTGCCAGCAGTGAACCCGGGGGAAGGGGCACTGAAGCTTTCTTT.

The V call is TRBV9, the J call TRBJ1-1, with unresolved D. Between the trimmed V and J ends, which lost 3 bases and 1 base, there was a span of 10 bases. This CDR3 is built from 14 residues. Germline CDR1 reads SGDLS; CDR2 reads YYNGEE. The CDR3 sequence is CASSAIDQNTEAFF. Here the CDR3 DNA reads TGTGCCAGCAGCGCCATAGATCAGAACACTGAAGCTTTCTTT.

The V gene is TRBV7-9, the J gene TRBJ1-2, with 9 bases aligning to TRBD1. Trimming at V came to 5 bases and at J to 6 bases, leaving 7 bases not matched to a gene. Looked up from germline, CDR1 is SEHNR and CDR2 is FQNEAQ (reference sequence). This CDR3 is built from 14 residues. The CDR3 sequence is CASSTRTGENGYTF. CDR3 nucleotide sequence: TGTGCCAGCAGCACGCGGACAGGGGAGAATGGCTACACCTTC.